This T cell receptor beta chain was retrieved from a study of blood T cells in healthy people across ages. There are a few counts of this clonotype. Trimming left V 0 bases short and J 4 bases short, with 13 bases between. The CDR3 has 15 amino acids. Germline CDR1 reads SGDLS; CDR2 reads YYNGEE. The use of a sample-barcoded 5' primer and a J-beta primer mix characterized a second PCR of about 7 to 12 cycles. Using its own MiXCR run on the 5' RACE reads, TCRdb lists one record per CDR3 protein. The data show 700,000 to 900,000 distinct CDR3 sequences, approximately 24% seen once. These data were also reused for a study on T cells of mothers and their children.

Sequenced sample: blood. J is TRBJ1-2 and V is TRBV9, with D unresolved. This receptor was taken from a boy aged 10-17 years in good health. The CDR3 is CASSVAGFGSYGYTF. The CDR3 nucleotides are TGTGCCAGCAGCGTAGCTGGCTTTGGGAGCTATGGCTACACCTTC. Based on the CDR3 plus reference TRBV9 and TRBJ1-2, the full variable domain is DSGVTQTPKHLITATGQRVTLRCSPRSGDLSVYWYQQSLDQGLQFLIQYYNGEERAKGNILERFSAQQFPDLHSELNLSSLELGDSALYFCASSVAGFGSYGYTFGSGTRLTVV.